The present T cell receptor (beta chain) was sequenced within a study of blood T cell repertoires in COVID-19. Whole-study context: Sample material is recorded as cDNA or gDNA derived from T cells, B-cell-depleted T cells, or PBMCs.

CDR3 length: 15 residues. V dropped 2 bases and J dropped 6; count of bases not matched to a gene: 7. Germline V gene sequence: CDR1 LNHDA, CDR2 SQIVND (reference sequence). Sequenced by immunoSEQ multiplex PCR; TCRdb stores in-frame clones only, minus some. The top ten hold over 15% of the sample, which has approximately 200,000 clones, approximately 81% seen once. The receptor was isolated from a man aged 40-49 years who had recovered from COVID-19. Specimen: PBMCs or T cells enriched from blood (not recorded which). The V gene is TRBV19, the J gene TRBJ1-5; the match to TRBD1 covers 7 bases. The CDR3 spells CASSISGGAVQPQHF. CDR3 nucleotide sequence: TGTGCCAGTAGTATATCAGGGGGTGCGGTTCAGCCCCAGCATTTT.